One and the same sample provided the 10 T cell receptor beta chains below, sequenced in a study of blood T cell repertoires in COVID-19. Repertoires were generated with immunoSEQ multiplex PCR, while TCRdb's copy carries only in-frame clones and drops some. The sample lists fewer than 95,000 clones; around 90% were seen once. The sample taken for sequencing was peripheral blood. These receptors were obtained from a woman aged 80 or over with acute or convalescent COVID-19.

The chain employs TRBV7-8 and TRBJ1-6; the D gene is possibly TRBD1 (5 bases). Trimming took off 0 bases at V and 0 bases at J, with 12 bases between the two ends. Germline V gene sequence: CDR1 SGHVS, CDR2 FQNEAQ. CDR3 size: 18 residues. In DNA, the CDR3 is TGTGCCAGCAGCTTAGCGGGACTCGAGAGCTCCTATAATTCACCCCTCCACTTT. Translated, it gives CASSLAGLESSYNSPLHF.

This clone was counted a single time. The chain's CDR3 is CASSLQGLDYGYTF. For the CDR3, the DNA is TGTGCCAGCAGCTTACAGGGGTTGGACTATGGCTACACCTTC. The chain recombines TRBV5-5 with TRBJ1-2; 7 nucleotides agree with TRBD1. CDR3 length: 14 residues. V shed 2 bases and J 3 bases; nucleotides not matched to a gene: 4. CDR1 is SGHKS and CDR2 is YYEKEE in the germline V gene (reference sequence).

The CDR3 protein is CASSIRSGGGTDTQYF. CDR3 nucleotides: TGTGCCAGCAGTATCCGTAGCGGGGGGGGCACAGATACGCAGTATTTT. V and J are TRBV28 and TRBJ2-3, with 11 positions matching TRBD2. Trimming cost V 5 bases and J 1 base; bases outside gene matches: 5. CDR1 is MDHEN and CDR2 is SYDVKM in the germline V gene. The CDR3 is 16 residues long.

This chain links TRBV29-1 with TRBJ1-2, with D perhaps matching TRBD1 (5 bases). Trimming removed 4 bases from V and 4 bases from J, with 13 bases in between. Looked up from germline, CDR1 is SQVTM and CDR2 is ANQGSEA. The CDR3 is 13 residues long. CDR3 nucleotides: TGCAGCGTTGGGGCCAGGGTAGGCTATGGCTACACCTTC. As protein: CSVGARVGYGYTF.

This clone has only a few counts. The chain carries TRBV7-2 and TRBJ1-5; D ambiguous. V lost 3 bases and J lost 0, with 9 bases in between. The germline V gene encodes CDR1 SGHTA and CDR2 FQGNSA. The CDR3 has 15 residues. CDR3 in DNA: TGTGCCAGCAGCTTGCGGGGAGATAGCAATCAGCCCCAGCATTTT. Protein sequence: CASSLRGDSNQPQHF.

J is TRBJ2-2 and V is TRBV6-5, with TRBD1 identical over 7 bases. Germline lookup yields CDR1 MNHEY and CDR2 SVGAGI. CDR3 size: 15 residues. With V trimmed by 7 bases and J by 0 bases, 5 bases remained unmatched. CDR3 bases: TGTGCCAGCACCACGGACAGGCCGAACACCGGGGAGCTGTTTTTT. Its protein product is CASTTDRPNTGELFF.

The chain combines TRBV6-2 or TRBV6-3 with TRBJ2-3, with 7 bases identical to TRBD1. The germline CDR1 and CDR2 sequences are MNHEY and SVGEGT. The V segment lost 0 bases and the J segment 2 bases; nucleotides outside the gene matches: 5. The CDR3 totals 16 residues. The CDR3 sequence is CASSYSGTDYTDTQYF. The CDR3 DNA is TGTGCCAGCAGTTACTCCGGGACAGATTACACAGATACGCAGTATTTT.

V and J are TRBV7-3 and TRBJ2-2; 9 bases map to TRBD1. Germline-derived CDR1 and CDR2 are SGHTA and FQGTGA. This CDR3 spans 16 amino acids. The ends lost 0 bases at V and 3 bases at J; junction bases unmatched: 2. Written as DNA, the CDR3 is TGTGCCAGCAGCTTAACACAGGGGGCGGACACCGGGGAGCTGTTTTTT. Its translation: CASSLTQGADTGELFF.

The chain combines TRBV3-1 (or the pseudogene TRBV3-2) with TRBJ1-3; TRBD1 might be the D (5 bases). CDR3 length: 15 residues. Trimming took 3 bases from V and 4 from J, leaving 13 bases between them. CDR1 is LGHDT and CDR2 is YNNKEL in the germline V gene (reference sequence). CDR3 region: CASSQSPGPGNTIYF. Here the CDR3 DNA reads TGTGCCAGCAGCCAGAGCCCAGGGCCCGGAAACACCATATATTTT.

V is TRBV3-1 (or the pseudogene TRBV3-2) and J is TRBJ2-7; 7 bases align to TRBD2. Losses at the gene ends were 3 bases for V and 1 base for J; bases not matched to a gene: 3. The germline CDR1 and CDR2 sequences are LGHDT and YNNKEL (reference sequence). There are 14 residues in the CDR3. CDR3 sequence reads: CASSHLAESYEQYF. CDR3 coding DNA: TGTGCCAGCAGCCATCTAGCGGAATCCTACGAGCAGTACTTC.